Listed below are T cell receptor beta chains from one sample, sequenced in a study of blood T cell repertoires in COVID-19. This table comes from immunoSEQ multiplex PCR, and its TCRdb copy is limited to in-frame clones, with some not included. Of approximately 100,000 clones in the sample, roughly 84% were seen once. The sample taken for sequencing was peripheral blood. The receptors were sampled from a man aged 60-69 years with acute or convalescent COVID-19. CDR3s leave out the opening cysteine and the closing phenylalanine or tryptophan. Clone size is not always given. Where it is, it says once, few, many or a class for expanded clones.

few	TRBV2	TRBJ2-5	ASSDARLAFKETQY
NA	TRBV7-5	TRBJ2-7	VRTRAGTGGYEQY
few	TRBV5-1	TRBJ1-2	ASSLVAGDGYT
NA	TRBV19	TRBJ1-1	ASSDRGLNTEAF
NA	TRBV18	TRBJ1-2	ASSARGGEGYT
NA	TRBV18	TRBJ1-4	ASSPRAETNEKLF
NA	TRBV5-1	TRBJ2-4	ASGPGQGNIQY
NA	TRBV6-5	TRBJ1-3	ASSYSTGAGNTIY
NA	TRBV29-1	TRBJ1-2	SVEDLYGYT
NA	TRBV11-2	TRBJ2-7	ASSLAAPLAGYSYEQY
NA	TRBV7-2	TRBJ1-2	ASSAAGTGGSYGYT
NA	TRBV6-5	TRBJ1-3	ASSLGTGVANTIY
once	TRBV5-6	TRBJ2-1	ASSRPTGNRAEQF
NA	TRBV15	TRBJ2-5	ATSPDYTGEQETQY
NA	TRBV5-1	TRBJ1-4	ASSLWYAGRGEKLF
NA	TRBV4-3	TRBJ2-3	ASSQEGGADTQY
NA	TRBV13	TRBJ1-1	ASSGRTGLMNTEAF
NA	TRBV5-4	TRBJ2-2	ASSNRLAGGPSGELF
NA	TRBV24-1	TRBJ2-1	ATSDLRRGGGNEQF
NA	TRBV12-3/TRBV12-4	TRBJ1-2	ASSNRDGFGYT
NA	TRBV4-2	TRBJ2-3	ASRPLGGQTQY
NA	TRBV3-1/TRBV3-2	TRBJ1-5	ASSQGGGQPQH
NA	TRBV19	TRBJ1-1	ASTGLGEPEAF
NA	TRBV5-4	TRBJ2-7	ASSLSGAQEQY
NA	TRBV6-5	TRBJ2-7	ASSYSMGGAYEQY
NA	TRBV7-8	TRBJ1-2	ASSVSRGPNYGYT
NA	TRBV10-1	TRBJ1-1	ASSDSQVNTEAF
NA	TRBV27	TRBJ2-7	ASSLRPGQGLFSYEQY
NA	TRBV3-1/TRBV3-2	TRBJ2-3	ASSQGLTTDTQY
NA	TRBV7-9	TRBJ2-7	ASSATGTVSSYEQY
once	TRBV9	TRBJ1-2	ASSPRTDFPTDGYT
NA	TRBV19	TRBJ1-2	ATTTNYGYT
NA	TRBV19	TRBJ1-2	ASRYRDGYT
NA	TRBV11-2	TRBJ2-5	ASSLEALLNQY
few	TRBV11-2	TRBJ1-1	ASSLVGTGFTEAF
NA	TRBV30	TRBJ1-5	AWSGEGNQPQH
NA	TRBV6-5	TRBJ2-2	ASSYSEGRELF
once	TRBV5-1	TRBJ1-3	ASSMYDTGVGNTIY
NA	TRBV3-1/TRBV3-2	TRBJ2-5	ASSQRIAQETQY
few	TRBV5-5	TRBJ1-5	ASSLEQGRQPQH
NA	TRBV7-9	TRBJ2-7	ASSLDGLISYEQY
once	TRBV18	TRBJ2-5	ASSPRVLETQY
once	TRBV4-1	TRBJ1-4	ASSQLPGTGNEKLF
NA	TRBV4-1	TRBJ2-2	ASSRVVGLPGTGELF
NA	TRBV19	TRBJ1-4	ASIKGKLF